Detailed here is one T cell receptor beta chain. The method was immunoSEQ multiplex PCR; TCRdb's version includes in-frame clones alone and lacks a portion of them. This table holds fewer than 130,000 clones, around 94% found once. The data belong to a study of T cell responses to AZD1222 COVID-19 vaccine. The TCR originated in an adult in good health. Material: peripheral blood, obtained on day 0 of AZD1222 vaccination.

CDR3 nucleotides: TGTGCCAGCAGTTACTTAGGGAACACTGAAGCTTTCTTT. This sequence encodes CASSYLGNTEAFF. The genes are TRBV6-6 and TRBJ1-1; D is ambiguous. The CDR3 loop spans 13 amino acids. V lost 1 base, J lost 1 base, and 4 bases lay in between. Germline V lookup: CDR1 MNHNY, CDR2 SVGAGI (reference sequence).